Following are 25 T cell receptor beta chains from one sample sequenced in a study of control samples from healthy donors and cancer patients (dated by TCRdb to about 2020). Library preparation was by the immunoSEQ multiplex PCR assay. Sourced from immuneACCESS, this table was stored by TCRdb with only in-frame sequences that have V and J called. A share of the clones is absent; for the studies checked, an unresolved V gene accounts for under half, and the remainder has no known explanation. The sample table records 150,000 or so clones; around 96% of these occur just once. The top ten clones comprise around 5.4% of the sample. The specimen was blood. These receptors were collected from a middle-aged man in good health.

The chain combines TRBV5-5 with TRBJ2-7; D is undetermined. The V gene's germline CDR1 is SGHKS and CDR2 YYEKEE (reference sequence). The CDR3 totals 14 residues. The V gene lost 3 bases and the J gene lost 4 bases, with 14 bases spanning the gap. As DNA, the CDR3 is TGTGCCAGCAGCTCGGGTCCGTTGGTGTACGAGCAGTACTTC. Protein product: CASSSGPLVYEQYF.

CDR3 sequence reads: CASSLEGQGEAKNIQYF. CDR3 bases: TGTGCCAGCAGCTTGGAGGGACAAGGGGAGGCCAAAAACATTCAGTACTTC. The chain recombines TRBV5-4 with TRBJ2-4; D perhaps matches TRBD1 (6 bases). The CDR3 sequence is 17 residues long. CDR1 is SGHNT, CDR2 YYREEE, per germline (reference sequence). Deletions cut 0 bases from V and 1 base from J, with 14 bases between.

The V call is TRBV3-1 (or the pseudogene TRBV3-2), the J call TRBJ1-1; D is undetermined. Germline CDR1 and CDR2: LGHDT and YNNKEL (reference sequence). CDR3 size: 14 residues. Trimming pared 4 bases from V and 1 base from J, leaving 10 bases between. CDR3 region: CASSPSNPNTEAFF. For the CDR3, the DNA is TGTGCCAGCAGCCCTTCCAACCCGAACACTGAAGCTTTCTTT.

The chain links TRBV10-3 to TRBJ2-3; 8 nucleotides align to TRBD1. CDR1 and CDR2 (germline): ENHRY, SYGVKD. This CDR3 has 17 residues. V dropped 6 bases and J dropped 1; count of bases not matched to a gene: 12. The CDR3 is CAISPRGQGLGTDTQYF. The DNA of the CDR3 is TGTGCCATCAGCCCCCGCGGACAGGGTTTGGGCACAGATACGCAGTATTTT.

The chain couples TRBV30 to TRBJ2-2, with D unclear. The CDR3 sequence is 12 residues long. The germline V gene encodes CDR1 GTSNPN and CDR2 SVGIG (reference sequence). The germline V and J ends were trimmed by 3 bases and 6 bases, with 8 bases remaining between them. In DNA form, the CDR3 reads TGTGCCTGGAGGTCTGGGCCCGGGGAGCTGTTTTTT. Protein sequence: CAWRSGPGELFF.

For the CDR3, the DNA is TGCAGTGCTAGTGTTGGAGGGACCTACTATGGCTACACCTTC. This sequence encodes CSASVGGTYYGYTF. V usage is TRBV20-1 and J usage is TRBJ1-2; D is possibly TRBD1 (5 bases). From germline, CDR1 is DFQATT and CDR2 SNEGSKA (reference sequence). The CDR3 has 14 residues. Trimming left V 3 bases short and J 3 bases short, with 14 bases between.

This clone has only one observation. The rearrangement links TRBV5-1 to TRBJ1-1; 9 nucleotides match TRBD1. V dropped 1 base and J dropped 0; count of bases not matched to a gene: 4. Looked up from germline, CDR1 is SGHRS and CDR2 is YFSETQ. This CDR3 contains 16 residues. CDR3 sequence reads: CASSLRGQGMNTEAFF. The CDR3 coding sequence is TGCGCCAGCAGCTTGCGTGGACAGGGGATGAACACTGAAGCTTTCTTT.

This chain joins TRBV5-5 and TRBJ2-3; perhaps TRBD1 as D (5 bases). Trimming shortened V by 2 bases and J by 0 bases, and 10 bases separated the two germline ends. Germline assignment: CDR1 SGHKS and CDR2 YYEKEE (reference sequence). The CDR3 has 15 amino acids. The CDR3 here is CASSFGRVSTDTQYF. DNA of the CDR3: TGTGCCAGCAGCTTCGGCAGGGTGAGCACAGATACGCAGTATTTT.

The rearrangement uses TRBV7-7 and TRBJ2-2; the D is unclear. This CDR3 spans 15 amino acids. Germline lookup yields CDR1 SSHAT and CDR2 FNYEAQ (reference sequence). The V gene lost 5 bases and the J gene lost 0 bases, with 10 bases spanning the gap. CDR3 nucleotide sequence: TGTGCCAGCAGCCGCCTACCTACGAACACCGGGGAGCTGTTTTTT. Translated, it gives CASSRLPTNTGELFF.

The chain recombines TRBV7-9 with TRBJ1-6; 8 positions agree with TRBD1. Germline V gives CDR1 SEHNR, CDR2 FQNEAQ (reference sequence). This CDR3 region has 13 residues. V was pared by 5 bases and J by 12 bases, with 6 bases of the junction left unmatched. The CDR3 DNA is TGTGCCAGCAGCCCGGACAGGGAAAGACCCCTCCACTTT. It yields the protein CASSPDRERPLHF.

Turning to this clone: This CDR3 is also generated by other DNA sequences in the sample. The chain uses TRBV6-1 and TRBJ1-5; tentative D call: TRBD1 (5 bases). This CDR3 comprises 12 residues. Germline V gene lookup returns CDR1 MNHNS and CDR2 SASEGT. Trimming pared 3 bases from V and 6 bases from J, leaving 6 bases between. The CDR3 is CASSEGGQPQHF. As DNA, the CDR3 is TGTGCCAGCAGTGAGGGGGGTCAGCCCCAGCATTTT.

V usage is TRBV6-5 and J usage is TRBJ1-1, with 8 positions matching TRBD1. The junction had 7 bases not matched to a gene; V was cut back by 6 bases and J by 7 bases. The CDR3 loop spans 13 amino acids. From germline, CDR1 is MNHEY and CDR2 SVGAGI. The CDR3, as DNA: TGTGCCAGCAGATTGGACAGGGAGCTTGAAGCTTTCTTT. As protein: CASRLDRELEAFF.

The chain has TRBV5-6 and TRBJ2-3; D is unresolved. Germline lookup yields CDR1 SGHDT and CDR2 YYEEEE. The CDR3 consists of 15 residues. V was clipped by 3 bases and J by 1 base, with 12 bases between them. The CDR3 DNA is TGTGCCAGCAGCTCCTCGTGGTCTGGCACAGATACGCAGTATTTT. This sequence encodes CASSSSWSGTDTQYF. The variable domain in full, with the rest retrieved from reference TRBV5-6 and TRBJ2-3, is DAGVTQSPTHLIKTRGQQVTLRCSPKSGHDTVSWYQQALGQGPQFIFQYYEEEERQRGNFPDRFSGHQFPNYSSELNVNALLLGDSALYLCASSSSWSGTDTQYFGPGTRLTVL.

A note on this clone: The same CDR3 arises from other DNA sequences in this sample as well. The V and J genes are TRBV7-9 and TRBJ1-4, with 7 bases matching TRBD1. The junction had 2 bases not matched to a gene; V was cut back by 5 bases and J by 2 bases. The CDR3 is made up of 14 amino acids. Germline CDR1 and CDR2: SEHNR and FQNEAQ (reference sequence). CDR3 DNA: TGTGCCAGCAGCACACAGGGGACTAATGAAAAACTGTTTTTT. Its translation: CASSTQGTNEKLFF.

This chain joins TRBV25-1 and TRBJ1-5, with 7 bases identical to TRBD1. CDR3 length equals 15 residues. The germline CDR1 and CDR2 sequences are MGHDK and SYGVNS. V was pared by 5 bases and J by 2 bases, with 6 bases of the junction left unmatched. CDR3 DNA sequence: TGTGCCAGCAGTATAGGGGGCGCGGGCAATCAGCCCCAGCATTTT. Its translation: CASSIGGAGNQPQHF.

The chain joins TRBV4-1 to TRBJ1-1; TRBD1 might be the D (6 bases). The V and J ends lost 0 bases and 3 bases respectively, with 11 bases between them. The CDR3 loop spans 15 amino acids. Germline CDR1 reads MGHRA; CDR2 reads YSYEKL. CDR3 sequence: CASSQETQGHTEAFF. Here the CDR3 DNA reads TGCGCCAGCAGCCAAGAAACGCAGGGGCACACTGAAGCTTTCTTT.

The CDR3 coding sequence is TGTGCCAGCACCTATGCAGGGGCATTGAACACTGAAGCTTTCTTT. Its protein is CASTYAGALNTEAFF. This chain links TRBV6-6 with TRBJ1-1; TRBD1 is a possible D gene (6 bases). With 7 bases removed from V and 0 bases from J, the gap between germline ends came to 15 bases. CDR1 and CDR2 from the germline V gene are MNHNY and SVGAGI (reference sequence). The CDR3 contains 15 residues.

The chain employs TRBV19 and TRBJ1-1, with a possible D match to TRBD1 (6 bases). V was cut by 7 bases and J by 4 bases, with 13 bases left in between. Germline-derived CDR1 and CDR2 are LNHDA and SQIVND (reference sequence). The CDR3 has 13 residues. CDR3 DNA sequence: TGTGCCAGTATTATGGGCAGGGGCACTGAAGCTTTCTTT. It is translated as CASIMGRGTEAFF.

The chain uses TRBV5-1 and TRBJ2-2; 9 positions agree with TRBD2. The CDR3 runs to 18 residues. The germline V gene encodes CDR1 SGHRS and CDR2 YFSETQ. J was trimmed by 6 bases and V by 0 bases; bases with no gene match: 12. The CDR3 spells CASSLEERGASRPGELFF. As DNA, the CDR3 is TGCGCCAGCAGCTTGGAGGAGCGGGGGGCCTCACGGCCCGGGGAGCTGTTTTTT.

The V gene is TRBV28, the J gene TRBJ2-7; 13 nucleotides agree with TRBD2. CDR1 and CDR2 from the germline V gene are MDHEN and SYDVKM. This CDR3 contains 16 residues. V lost 6 bases and J lost 5; bases outside the gene matches: 10. CDR3 nucleotides: TGTGCCAGCAGCCTGCTTGGACTAGCGGGGGATCACGAGCAGTACTTC. It yields the protein CASSLLGLAGDHEQYF.

The V gene is TRBV19, the J gene TRBJ1-6, with TRBD1 as a possible D gene (6 bases). Trimming removed 10 bases from V and 9 bases from J, with 19 bases in between. Germline V lookup: CDR1 LNHDA, CDR2 SQIVND (reference sequence). This CDR3 has 14 residues. The CDR3, as DNA: TGTGCCACTAGACCGCGGGACATCACTTCACCCCTCCACTTT. This translates into CATRPRDITSPLHF.

The chain couples TRBV30 to TRBJ1-5, with D possibly matching TRBD1 (6 bases). CDR3 length: 13 residues. The germline V gene has CDR1 GTSNPN and CDR2 SVGIG (reference sequence). Trimming cost V 5 bases and J 6 bases, with 14 bases left between them. The CDR3 loop reads CAWSEGGSQPQHF. For the CDR3, the DNA is TGTGCCTGGTCCGAGGGGGGCAGTCAGCCCCAGCATTTT.

V and J are TRBV18 and TRBJ1-3, with 10 bases that match TRBD1. The V gene's germline CDR1 is KGHSH and CDR2 LQKENI. The CDR3 contains 18 residues. V lost 2 bases, J lost 4 bases, and 11 bases stayed unmatched. Here the CDR3 reads CASSPLQPGQGRGNTIYF. The CDR3 DNA reads TGTGCCAGCTCACCATTACAACCGGGACAGGGGCGAGGAAACACCATATATTTT.

The CDR3 reads CASSPAQGKGEAFF. Here the CDR3 DNA reads TGCGCCAGCAGCCCAGCACAGGGGAAGGGGGAAGCTTTCTTT. The rearrangement joins TRBV4-3 to TRBJ1-1, with TRBD1 identical over 7 bases. J lost 8 bases, V lost 4 bases, and 10 bases had no gene match. CDR1 LGHNA and CDR2 YSLEER come from the germline V gene. The CDR3 spans 14 residues.

The V call is TRBV28, the J call TRBJ1-2; 8 bases agree with TRBD1. The germline V gene encodes CDR1 MDHEN and CDR2 SYDVKM. This CDR3 has 15 amino acids. The trim removed 5 bases at V and 2 bases at J, leaving 7 bases unmatched. CDR3 loop: CASSVRDRKNYGYTF. CDR3 nucleotides: TGTGCCAGCAGTGTCCGGGACAGGAAGAACTATGGCTACACCTTC.